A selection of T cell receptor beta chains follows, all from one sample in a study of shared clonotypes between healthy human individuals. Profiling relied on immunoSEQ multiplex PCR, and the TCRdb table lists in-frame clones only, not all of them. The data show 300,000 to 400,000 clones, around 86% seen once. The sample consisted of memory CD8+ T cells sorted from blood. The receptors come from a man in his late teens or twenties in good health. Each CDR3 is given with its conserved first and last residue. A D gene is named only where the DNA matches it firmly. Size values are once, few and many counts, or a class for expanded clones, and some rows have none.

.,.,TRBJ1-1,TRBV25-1,TGTGCCAGCAGCGAAGACCGAAACACTGAAGCTTTCTTT,CASSEDRNTEAFF
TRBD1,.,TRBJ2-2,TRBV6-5,TGTGCCAGCAGTCACACAGGGGACCCCGGGGAGCTGTTTTTT,CASSHTGDPGELFF
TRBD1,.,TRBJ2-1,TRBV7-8,TGTGCCAGCAGCTTAGCCGGGACAGGTACTGAGCAGTTCTTC,CASSLAGTGTEQFF
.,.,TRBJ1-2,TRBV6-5,TGTGCCAGCACCAAGAGGGAAAGGGACCGGGGTGGCTACACCTTC,CASTKRERDRGGYTF
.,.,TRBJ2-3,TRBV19,TGTGCCAGTAGTATCACGGGGGCTATTACGACAGATACGCAGTATTTT,CASSITGAITTDTQYF
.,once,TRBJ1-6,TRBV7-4,TGTGCCAGCATTGCCCCAGGCGGACGCGGATCGCCCCTCCACTTT,CASIAPGGRGSPLHF
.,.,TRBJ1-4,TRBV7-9,TGTGCCAGCAGCACGTGGGAGCCTATCAATGAAAAACTGTTTTTT,CASSTWEPINEKLFF
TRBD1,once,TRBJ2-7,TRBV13,TGTGCCAGCAGCTTGTCAGGGGGCGCCTCCTACGAGCAGTACTTC,CASSLSGGASYEQYF
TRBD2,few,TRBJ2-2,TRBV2,TGTGCCAGAGAGACCGGGACTAGCAGCACCGGGGAGCTGTTTTTT,CARETGTSSTGELFF
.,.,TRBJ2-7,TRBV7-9,TGTGCCAGCAGCTTAGGAGGCCTTGCCCCCTACGAGCAGTACTTC,CASSLGGLAPYEQYF
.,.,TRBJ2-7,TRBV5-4,TGTGCCAGCACCCCGACGGGTACCTACGAGCAGTACTTC,CASTPTGTYEQYF
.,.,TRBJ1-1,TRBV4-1,TGCGCCAGCCATTCGGGACCCATGAACACTGAAGCTTTCTTT,CASHSGPMNTEAFF
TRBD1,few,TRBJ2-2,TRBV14,TGTGCCAGCAGCCAGACAGGGGCCGGGGAGCTGTTTTTT,CASSQTGAGELFF
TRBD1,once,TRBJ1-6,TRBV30,TGTGCCTGGAGTGTGGGACAGGGTTATTCACCCCTCCACTTT,CAWSVGQGYSPLHF
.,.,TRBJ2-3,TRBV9,TGTGCCAGCAGCCCGGGGGACTTCTCCACAGATACGCAGTATTTT,CASSPGDFSTDTQYF
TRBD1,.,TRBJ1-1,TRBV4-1,TGCGCCAGCAGCCAGTTGACAGGGGTCACTGAAGCTTTCTTT,CASSQLTGVTEAFF
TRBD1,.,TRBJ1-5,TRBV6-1,TGTGCCAGCAGGGGGGACAGGGTCAAGCGGCAGCCCCAGCATTTT,CASRGDRVKRQPQHF
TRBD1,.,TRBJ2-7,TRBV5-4,TGTGCCAGCAGCCCGGACAGGGCTTACGAGCAGTACTTC,CASSPDRAYEQYF
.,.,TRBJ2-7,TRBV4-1,TGCGCCAGCAGCCATCAACCGGGACCCGCGTCCGAGCAGTACTTC,CASSHQPGPASEQYF
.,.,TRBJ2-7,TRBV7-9,TGTGCCAGCAGCTTAGCCCAGGGGCTTAACTACGAGCAGTACTTC,CASSLAQGLNYEQYF
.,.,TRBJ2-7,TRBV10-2,TGCGCCAGCAGTGAAAAATACTACGAGCAGTACTTC,CASSEKYYEQYF
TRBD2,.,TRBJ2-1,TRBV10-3,TGTGCCATCAGTCTAGCGGGAGGGCCGGGAAATGAGCAGTTCTTC,CAISLAGGPGNEQFF
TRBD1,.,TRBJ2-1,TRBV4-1,TGCGCCAGCAGCCAATTGGGTGACAGGGGACTCTACAATGAGCAGTTCTTC,CASSQLGDRGLYNEQFF
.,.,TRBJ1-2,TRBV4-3,TGCGCCAGCAGCCAAGATCGGTCAGGGGATGGCTACACCTTC,CASSQDRSGDGYTF
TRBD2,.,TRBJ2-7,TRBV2,TGTGCCAGCAGTGTAGATCGGGATAGCGGGAGTATGAACGAGCAGTACTTC,CASSVDRDSGSMNEQYF
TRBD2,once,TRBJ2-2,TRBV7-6,TGTGCCAGCAGCCTAGGTCTAGCGGGGAACCGCACCGGGGAGCTGTTTTTT,CASSLGLAGNRTGELFF
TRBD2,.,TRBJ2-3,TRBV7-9,TGTGCCAGCAGCTTACCAGCGGGGGGGACAGATACGCAGTATTTT,CASSLPAGGTDTQYF
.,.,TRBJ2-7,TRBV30,TGTGCCTGGAGTGTACGGTGGGGGTCACCTCCCTACGAGCAGTACTTC,CAWSVRWGSPPYEQYF
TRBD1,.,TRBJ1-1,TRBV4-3,TGCGCCAGCAGCCAATTCGGTCTGGACAGGCAGAACACTGAAGCTTTCTTT,CASSQFGLDRQNTEAFF
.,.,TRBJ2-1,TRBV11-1,TGTGCCAGCAGCTTAGACCTAGGAGACAATGAGCAGTTCTTC,CASSLDLGDNEQFF
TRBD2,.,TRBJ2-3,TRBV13,TGTGCCAGCAGCGTCAGACTAGCGGGATACACAGATACGCAGTATTTT,CASSVRLAGYTDTQYF
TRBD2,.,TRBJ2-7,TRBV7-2,TGTGCCAGCACTGTCGGGGGGGCAGAGCAGTACTTC,CASTVGGAEQYF
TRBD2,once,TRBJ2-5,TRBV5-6,TGTGCCAGCAGCTGGCCGGGACTAGCGGGAGGCTTAGATGAGACCCAGTACTTC,CASSWPGLAGGLDETQYF
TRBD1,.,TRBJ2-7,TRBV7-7,TGTGCTAGCAGCCCGGGACAGGGGGCGGACGAGCAGTACTTC,CASSPGQGADEQYF
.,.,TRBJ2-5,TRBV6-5,TGTGCCAGCAGTTACGGATATCAAGAGACCCAGTACTTC,CASSYGYQETQYF
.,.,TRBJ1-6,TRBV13,TGTGCCAGCAGCTTAGTAGGGAATAATTCACCCCTCCACTTT,CASSLVGNNSPLHF
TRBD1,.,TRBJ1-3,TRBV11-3,TGTGCCAGCAGCCCGGACAGGGTGAGGGTGCGAGGAAACACCATATATTTT,CASSPDRVRVRGNTIYF
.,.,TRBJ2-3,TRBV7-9,TGTGCCAGCAGGCTCAGAGGGGGGCTGACAGATACGCAGTATTTT,CASRLRGGLTDTQYF
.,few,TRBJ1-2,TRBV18,TGTGCCAGCTCTAATACGAAGGGGGAAACTAACTATGGCTACACCTTC,CASSNTKGETNYGYTF
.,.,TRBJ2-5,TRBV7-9,TGTGCCAGCAGCTTAGTAGAGGGCAGGGCTAGAGAGACCCAGTACTTC,CASSLVEGRARETQYF
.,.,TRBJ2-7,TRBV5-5,TGTGCCAGCAGCTTGGACGTCTGGGTCTCCTACGAGCAGTACTTC,CASSLDVWVSYEQYF
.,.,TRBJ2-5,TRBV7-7,TGTGCTAGCAGCTTAGTGTCGGGAGGCAGGGGGCTGGAGACCCAGTACTTC,CASSLVSGGRGLETQYF
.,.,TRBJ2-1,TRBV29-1,TGCAGCGTTGAGCGGAGCTCCTACAATGAGCAGTTCTTC,CSVERSSYNEQFF
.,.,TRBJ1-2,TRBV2,TGTGCCAGCAGATCCCCCGGAGGGGCGCGGTGGTCAAACTATGGCTACACCTTC,CASRSPGGARWSNYGYTF
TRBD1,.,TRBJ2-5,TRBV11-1,TGTGCCAGCAGCTCGTGGACAGGGGGCAGCGAGACCCAGTACTTC,CASSSWTGGSETQYF